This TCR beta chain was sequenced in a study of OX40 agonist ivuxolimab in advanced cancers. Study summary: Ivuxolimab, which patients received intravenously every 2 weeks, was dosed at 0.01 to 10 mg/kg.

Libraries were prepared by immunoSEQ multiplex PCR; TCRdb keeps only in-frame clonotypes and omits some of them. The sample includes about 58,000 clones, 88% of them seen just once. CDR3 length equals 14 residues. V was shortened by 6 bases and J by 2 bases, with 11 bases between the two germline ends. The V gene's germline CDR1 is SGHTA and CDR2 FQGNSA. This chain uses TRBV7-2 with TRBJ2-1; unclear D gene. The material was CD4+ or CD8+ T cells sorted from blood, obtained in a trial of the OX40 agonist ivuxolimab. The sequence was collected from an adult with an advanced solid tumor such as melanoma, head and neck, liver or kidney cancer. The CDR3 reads CASRSTGTYNEQFF. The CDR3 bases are TGTGCCAGCAGGTCAACCGGAACCTACAATGAGCAGTTCTTC.